The 26 T cell receptor beta chains presented below share a single source sample, sequenced in a study of blood T cell repertoires in COVID-19. Clones were sequenced by immunoSEQ multiplex PCR, and TCRdb holds only the in-frame ones, with some missing. The sample lists around 250,000 clones; 75% to 90% were seen once. The sequencing sample was made of peripheral blood. The receptor source for this set is a woman aged 70-85 years with COVID-19, enrolled during active disease.

This clone was seen more than once but under ten times. The DNA of the CDR3 is TGCAGTTCGGACAGGGGGACAGATACGCAGTATTTT. Its protein product is CSSDRGTDTQYF. V gene TRBV29-1 combines with J gene TRBJ2-3, with TRBD1 matching 10 bases. The CDR3 totals 12 residues. From germline, CDR1 is SQVTM and CDR2 ANQGSEA.

Only one count was recorded for this clone. The chain carries TRBV27 and TRBJ2-1, with 10 bases matching TRBD1. The CDR3 is 14 residues long. CDR1 MNHEY and CDR2 SMNVEV come from the germline V gene (reference sequence). V was pared by 5 bases and J by 5 bases, with 3 bases of the junction left unmatched. The CDR3 DNA sequence: TGTGCCAGCAGTACGGGACAGGGGAACAATGAGCAGTTCTTC. Translated, it gives CASSTGQGNNEQFF.

V gene TRBV9 combines with J gene TRBJ2-7; D is possibly TRBD2 (5 bases). The CDR3 extends over 15 amino acids. Germline CDR1 SGDLS, CDR2 YYNGEE. Trimming pared 0 bases from V and 3 bases from J, leaving 13 bases between. This chain's CDR3 is CASSVGVGVLYEQYF. The CDR3 coding sequence is TGTGCCAGCAGCGTAGGGGTGGGAGTCCTCTACGAGCAGTACTTC.

The chain is built from TRBV19 and TRBJ2-1, with 12 positions matching TRBD1. Trimming took 1 base from V and 8 from J; bases not matched to a gene: 6. The CDR3 has 16 residues. The V gene's germline CDR1 is LNHDA and CDR2 SQIVND (reference sequence). The CDR3 region has the DNA TGTGCCAGTAGTATAGGGCCGGGACAGGGGGCATATGAGCAGTTCTTC. It is translated as CASSIGPGQGAYEQFF.

This chain uses TRBV7-2 with TRBJ2-7; 7 nucleotides line up with TRBD2. V gave up 1 base and J gave up 3 bases; unmatched junction bases: 6. The length of the CDR3 is 15 residues. Germline values: CDR1 SGHTA, CDR2 FQGNSA. The CDR3 protein is CASSLVAAGVYEQYF. The CDR3 DNA follows: TGTGCCAGCAGCTTAGTCGCGGCGGGAGTCTACGAGCAGTACTTC.

The J gene is TRBJ1-2, the V gene TRBV28; TRBD1 matches 7 bases. Per germline, CDR1 MDHEN and CDR2 SYDVKM. Trimming at V came to 7 bases and at J to 7 bases, leaving 15 bases not matched to a gene. The CDR3 spans 15 residues. The CDR3 sequence: CASNRLDRESGGYTF. The DNA of the CDR3 is TGTGCCAGCAACCGACTTGACAGGGAATCGGGTGGCTACACCTTC.

The V and J genes are TRBV5-1 and TRBJ2-7; weak D call: TRBD1 (5 bases). CDR3 size: 13 residues. Germline V gene sequence: CDR1 SGHRS, CDR2 YFSETQ. Deletions cut 3 bases from V and 2 bases from J, with 9 bases between. CDR3: CASSSRDTYEQYF. The CDR3 DNA sequence: TGCGCCAGCAGCTCCAGGGATACCTACGAGCAGTACTTC.

The genes are TRBV11-2 and TRBJ2-2; 8 nucleotides match TRBD2. CDR1 SGHAT and CDR2 FQNNGV come from the germline V gene. Trimming at V came to 1 base and at J to 1 base, leaving 2 bases not matched to a gene. This CDR3 is 16 amino acids long. CDR3 bases: TGTGCCAGCAGCTTAGGCCTAGCGGGGAACACCGGGGAGCTGTTTTTT. It yields the protein CASSLGLAGNTGELFF.

The chain couples TRBV6-6 to TRBJ2-7; 10 bases agree with TRBD1. Trimming took 6 bases from V and 6 from J; bases not matched to a gene: 5. Germline loops: CDR1 MNHNY, CDR2 SVGAGI (reference sequence). This CDR3 is 13 amino acids long. CDR3 in amino acids: CASRDRGLGEQYF. In nucleotides, the CDR3 is TGTGCCAGCAGAGACAGGGGGCTGGGCGAGCAGTACTTC.

V gene TRBV7-2 combines with J gene TRBJ1-5; 7 positions agree with TRBD1. Germline V CDR1 and CDR2: SGHTA, FQGNSA. After removal of 6 bases from V and 3 bases from J, the junction contained 8 bases not matched to a gene. The CDR3 consists of 15 residues. The CDR3 DNA reads as TGTGCCAGCAGTCTACGGACAGGCGACAATCAGCCCCAGCATTTT. It encodes CASSLRTGDNQPQHF.

The CDR3 is CASSFLPTRGDNEQFF. In nucleotides, the CDR3 is TGTGCCAGCAGCTTCCTCCCGACTAGAGGGGACAATGAGCAGTTCTTC. The rearrangement uses TRBV7-3 and TRBJ2-1, with a possible D match to TRBD2 (6 bases). Germline CDR1 reads SGHTA; CDR2 reads FQGTGA. The CDR3 has 16 residues. V was cut by 3 bases and J by 5 bases, with 17 bases left in between. The full variable domain, completed using reference TRBV7-3 and TRBJ2-1, is GAGVSQTPSNKVTEKGKYVELRCDPISGHTALYWYRQSLGQGPEFLIYFQGTGAADDSGLPNDRFFAVRPEGSVSTLKIQRTERGDSAVYLCASSFLPTRGDNEQFFGPGTRLTVL.

The chain links TRBV11-2 to TRBJ2-3; TRBD1 might be the D (6 bases). Germline V gene lookup returns CDR1 SGHAT and CDR2 FQNNGV. The CDR3 consists of 17 residues. V gave up 5 bases and J gave up 2 bases, with 20 bases separating them. DNA for the CDR3: TGTGCCAGCAGCACCCGATTACCGGGACATAACACAGATACGCAGTATTTT. Its protein is CASSTRLPGHNTDTQYF.

V usage is TRBV28 and J usage is TRBJ2-6; 13 bases fit TRBD2. Per the germline V gene, CDR1 is MDHEN and CDR2 is SYDVKM. V was pared by 6 bases and J by 1 base, with 15 bases of the junction left unmatched. The CDR3 spans 21 residues. Here the CDR3 DNA reads TGTGCCAGCAGCCACACAGGGGTTAGGACTAGCGGGAGATCTGGGGCCAACGTCCTGACTTTC. Translation: CASSHTGVRTSGRSGANVLTF.

J is TRBJ1-6 and V is TRBV2; a weak D match, TRBD1 (5 bases). The CDR3 extends over 14 amino acids. The germline V gene has CDR1 SNHLY and CDR2 FYNNEI. V shed 6 bases and J shed 7 bases, with 13 bases lying between them. The CDR3 spells CASSERRGNSPLHF. The DNA for the CDR3 is TGTGCCAGCAGCGAGCGAAGGGGAAATTCACCCCTCCACTTT.

This clone has just one count. J is TRBJ2-7 and V is TRBV6-5; no clear D. This CDR3 is built from 12 residues. Germline V gene sequence: CDR1 MNHEY, CDR2 SVGAGI. V shed 6 bases and J shed 1 base, with 7 bases lying between them. The CDR3 coding sequence is TGTGCCAGCAGGAACGGTTCCTACGAGCAGTACTTC. It encodes CASRNGSYEQYF.

The chain carries TRBV5-1 and TRBJ2-7; 7 positions agree with TRBD1. This CDR3 has 15 amino acids. The germline V gene encodes CDR1 SGHRS and CDR2 YFSETQ. J lost 8 bases, V lost 4 bases, and 15 bases had no gene match. For the CDR3, the DNA is TGCGCCAGCAGCCCCGGGTCGACAGGGATCATTCAGCAGTACTTC. Translation: CASSPGSTGIIQQYF.

The CDR3 region has the DNA TGTGCCAGCAGCCAAGCGGCTGAAGCTTTCTTT. This codes for CASSQAAEAFF. The chain has TRBV3-1 (or the pseudogene TRBV3-2) and TRBJ1-1; D gene ambiguous. V was shortened by 1 base and J by 6 bases, with 3 bases between the two germline ends. The CDR3 is made up of 11 amino acids. Germline CDR1 LGHDT, CDR2 YNNKEL (reference sequence).

This chain uses TRBV7-2 with TRBJ1-2; maybe TRBD1 (6 bases). The germline V and J ends were trimmed by 1 base and 2 bases, with 20 bases remaining between them. Germline CDR1 is SGHTA and CDR2 is FQGNSA. The CDR3 has 18 amino acids. The CDR3 nucleotides read TGTGCCAGCAGCTTAGTCGAGACAGGCCCTGGCCGAAACTATGGCTACACCTTC. Translated: CASSLVETGPGRNYGYTF.

The chain couples TRBV7-3 to TRBJ2-5, with TRBD2 matching 11 bases. Germline trimming cut 4 bases from V and 4 bases from J; bases unmatched to any gene: 5. This CDR3 region has 15 residues. Germline V gives CDR1 SGHTA, CDR2 FQGTGA. The CDR3 DNA sequence: TGTGCCAGCAGCTATACTAGCGGGAGTATAGAGACCCAGTACTTC. Its protein product is CASSYTSGSIETQYF.

This CDR3 is CASSVAGTGVGYTF. For the CDR3, the DNA is TGTGCCAGCAGCGTAGCCGGGACAGGGGTTGGCTACACCTTC. The chain links TRBV7-3 to TRBJ1-2; 10 nucleotides align to TRBD1. The CDR3 runs to 14 residues. Germline CDR1 reads SGHTA; CDR2 reads FQGTGA. The V and J ends lost 5 bases and 7 bases, in that order; junction bases with no gene match: 7.

The V gene is TRBV7-2, the J gene TRBJ2-7; 10 bases match TRBD1. The junction had 7 bases not matched to a gene; V was cut back by 5 bases and J by 6 bases. In germline, CDR1 is SGHTA, CDR2 FQGNSA. The CDR3 spans 14 residues. The CDR3 DNA reads TGTGCCAGCAGCCTCGACAGGGGGCGTCTCGAGCAGTACTTC. Translation: CASSLDRGRLEQYF. Filled out from reference TRBV7-2 and TRBJ2-7, the complete variable domain reads GAGVSQSPSNKVTEKGKDVELRCDPISGHTALYWYRQSLGQGLEFLIYFQGNSAPDKSGLPSDRFSAERTGGSVSTLTIQRTQQEDSAVYLCASSLDRGRLEQYFGPGTRLTVT.

The J gene is TRBJ1-2, the V gene TRBV30; 7 nucleotides line up with TRBD1. V gave up 1 base and J gave up 8 bases; unmatched junction bases: 13. Per the germline V gene, CDR1 is GTSNPN and CDR2 is SVGIG (reference sequence). The CDR3 has 15 residues. In DNA form, the CDR3 reads TGTGCCTGGAGTGGTTGGGACAGCCTAGAGGGAGGCTACACCTTC. It yields the protein CAWSGWDSLEGGYTF.

This sequence joins TRBV6-5 and TRBJ2-7, with 11 bases lining up with TRBD2. The germline CDR1 and CDR2 sequences are MNHEY and SVGAGI. There are 16 residues in the CDR3. Unmatched junction bases numbered 13, after V lost 4 bases and J lost 8 bases. The CDR3 DNA follows: TGTGCCAGCAGTTCCCCCCTAGCGGGAGGACATACGAAGCAGTACTTC. As protein: CASSSPLAGGHTKQYF.

This chain connects TRBV19 to TRBJ1-2, with 9 nucleotides matching TRBD1. The CDR3 spans 15 residues. From germline, CDR1 is LNHDA and CDR2 SQIVND (reference sequence). J lost 7 bases, V lost 6 bases, and 12 bases had no gene match. In nucleotides, the CDR3 is TGTGCCAGTAGCCCAAGGGACAGGGACTTTGGTGGCTACACCTTC. This gives the protein CASSPRDRDFGGYTF.

The gene calls are TRBV28 and TRBJ2-5; 9 nucleotides align to TRBD2. The trim removed 3 bases at V and 1 base at J, leaving 15 bases unmatched. The germline gives CDR1 MDHEN, CDR2 SYDVKM. The CDR3 contains 19 residues. The CDR3 DNA follows: TGTGCCAGCAGTTTGTTCGGCGCTTACTCGACTAGCGGCCAAGAGACCCAGTACTTC. Encoded protein: CASSLFGAYSTSGQETQYF.

V is TRBV10-1 and J is TRBJ2-6; TRBD2 agrees at 10 bases. Germline V gene data show CDR1 as WNHNN and CDR2 as SYGVQD (reference sequence). The CDR3 sequence is 19 residues long. V shed 0 bases, J shed 0 bases, and the junction held 5 bases outside the gene matches. The chain's CDR3 is CASSESKREGPSGANVLTF. Written as DNA, the CDR3 is TGCGCCAGCAGTGAGTCGAAGCGGGAGGGCCCCTCTGGGGCCAACGTCCTGACTTTC.